The present TCR beta chain was sequenced within a study of shared T cell receptors in the human thymus. The V gene's germline CDR1 is MNHEY and CDR2 SMNVEV (reference sequence). This CDR3 has 14 residues. V lost 3 bases to trimming and J lost 6 bases, with 15 bases between them. TCRdb's copy holds only in-frame clones and misses some; the assay was immunoSEQ multiplex PCR. The table shows hundreds of thousands of clones, with approximately 87% occurring only once. These records were also assigned to another study, of human thymus T cells. As that study records: From resections taken during corrective heart surgery, the thymus tissue was obtained. Use of V and J genes seemed skewed within the thymic and blood repertoires. Thymic repertoires of unrelated individuals were reported in related research to overlap highly.

The chain uses TRBV27 and TRBJ2-7; D unresolved. The clonotype was recovered from a boy younger than two with a congenital heart defect. Sequenced input: thymocytes. This CDR3 reads CASSFSRIHSEQYF. The CDR3, as DNA: TGTGCCAGCAGTTTTTCGCGGATCCACTCCGAGCAGTACTTC.